This TCR beta chain is drawn from a study of cytomegalovirus exposure and HLA in healthy donors (dated by TCRdb to the late 2010s). In terms of the full investigation: According to a later analysis, one platform produced both the roughly 110 validation repertoires and the 620 or so repertoires of the first cohort. The study was designed to test whether signatures of past pathogen exposure could be identified by cataloging public T cell receptors. In addition to the first cohort of several hundred subjects, a separate validation cohort of approximately 120 different subjects was used. High-throughput TCR immunosequencing, statistical association of individual TCRs with disease status, and machine learning were combined to predict cytomegalovirus infection status. What the authors observed across the whole study: All 120 or so repertoires were used to score co-occurrence in the validation cohort in a later analysis, because that analysis had no HLA typing for the cohort. According to the authors, the approach could potentially be generalized to other disease states and immunological phenotypes. Subsequent analysis determined that TCRs grouped into clusters in the first cohort also showed a tendency toward co-occurrence across the 120 or so validation repertoires, and 90% to 95% of cluster scores exceeded 0. The classifier was reported to diagnose cytomegalovirus status with high specificity and sensitivity in both the original and validation cohorts. A few of the identified cytomegalovirus-associated TCR beta chains were confirmed in vitro to be specific for cytomegalovirus antigens. The study listed 150 to 200 TCR beta chains as associated with cytomegalovirus. Most TCR sequences were seen in very few donors, while some public TCRs were found in many individuals.

Library prep was done by the immunoSEQ multiplex PCR assay. Turning to the authors' computational methods: To diagnose cytomegalovirus status from the catalog of TCR beta chain sequences, a statistical classification framework was built. TCRdb provides this immuneACCESS table in a form limited to in-frame rearrangements. Some clones are lacking; in checked studies, under half of them reflect an unresolved V gene, and why the rest are absent is not known. That table gives V, J and clone size, and the DNA gave D and trimming. This sample comprises over 150,000 clones, approximately 82% of them detected only once. In total, the top ten clones hold under 15% of the sample. Separate from the approximately 700-subject first cohort, the validation cohort of 90 to 150 subjects was the group to which the donors belonged. About this clone itself: Its cognate antigen has yet to be identified. Qualities for individual bases were not recorded, and no much larger clone is one base off.

The CDR3 runs 14 amino acids, cysteine and phenylalanine included. CDR3 DNA only is kept here, 42 bases in frame from base 1. Looking up the germline V gene yields CDR1 SQVTM and CDR2 ANQGSEA. From V the trimming removes 4 bases and from J it removes 4 bases, while the gene matches leave 8 bases of the junction unaccounted for. Here the chain combines TRBV29-1 and TRBJ2-3, with 7 middle bases fitting TRBD2. The sequenced sample was PBMCs. The sequence was collected from a woman aged 30 to 39 in good health and CMV-seropositive. The DNA sequence is given as TGCAGCGTTGCACAGAGCGGGACCTCAGATACGCAGTATTTT. Translation gives CSVAQSGTSDTQYF.